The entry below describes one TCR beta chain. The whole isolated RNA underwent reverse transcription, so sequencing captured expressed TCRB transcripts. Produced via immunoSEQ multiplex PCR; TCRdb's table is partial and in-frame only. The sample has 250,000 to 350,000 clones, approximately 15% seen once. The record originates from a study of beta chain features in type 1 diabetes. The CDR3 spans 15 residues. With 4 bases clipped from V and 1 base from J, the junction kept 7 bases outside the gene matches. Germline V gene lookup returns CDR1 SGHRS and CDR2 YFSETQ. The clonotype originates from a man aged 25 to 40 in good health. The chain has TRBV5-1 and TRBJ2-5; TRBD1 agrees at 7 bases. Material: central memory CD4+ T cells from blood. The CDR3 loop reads CASSQGTDIQETQYF. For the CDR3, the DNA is TGCGCCAGCAGCCAAGGGACAGACATCCAAGAGACCCAGTACTTC. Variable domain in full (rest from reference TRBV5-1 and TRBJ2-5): KAGVTQTPRYLIKTRGQQVTLSCSPISGHRSVSWYQQTPGQGLQFLFEYFSETQRNKGNFPGRFSGRQFSNSRSEMNVSTLELGDSALYLCASSQGTDIQETQYFGPGTRLLVL.